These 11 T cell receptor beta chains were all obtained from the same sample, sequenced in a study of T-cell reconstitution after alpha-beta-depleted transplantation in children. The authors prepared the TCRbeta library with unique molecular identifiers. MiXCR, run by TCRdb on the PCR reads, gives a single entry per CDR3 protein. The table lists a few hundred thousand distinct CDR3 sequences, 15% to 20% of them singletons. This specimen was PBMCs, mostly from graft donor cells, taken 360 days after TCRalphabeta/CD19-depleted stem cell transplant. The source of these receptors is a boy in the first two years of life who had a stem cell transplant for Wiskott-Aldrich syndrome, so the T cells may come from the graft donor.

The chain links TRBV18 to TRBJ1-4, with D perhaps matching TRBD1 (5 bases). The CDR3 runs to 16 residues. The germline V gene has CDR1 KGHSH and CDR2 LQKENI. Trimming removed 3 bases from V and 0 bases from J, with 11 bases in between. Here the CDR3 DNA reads TGTGCCAGCTCACCCAGGGACGTTGCAACTAATGAAAAACTGTTTTTT. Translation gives CASSPRDVATNEKLFF.

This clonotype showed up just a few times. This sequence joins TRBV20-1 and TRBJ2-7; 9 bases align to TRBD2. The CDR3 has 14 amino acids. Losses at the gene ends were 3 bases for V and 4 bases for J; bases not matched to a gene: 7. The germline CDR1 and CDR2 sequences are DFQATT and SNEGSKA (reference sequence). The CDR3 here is CSARASGIRYEQYF. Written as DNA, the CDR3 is TGCAGTGCTAGGGCTAGCGGGATCAGGTACGAGCAGTACTTC.

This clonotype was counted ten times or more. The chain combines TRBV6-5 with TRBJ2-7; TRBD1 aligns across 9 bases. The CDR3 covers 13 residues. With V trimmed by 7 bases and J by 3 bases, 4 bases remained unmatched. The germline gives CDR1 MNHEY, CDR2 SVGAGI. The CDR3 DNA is TGTGCCAGCAAAGGGACAGGGAACTACGAGCAGTACTTC. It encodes CASKGTGNYEQYF.

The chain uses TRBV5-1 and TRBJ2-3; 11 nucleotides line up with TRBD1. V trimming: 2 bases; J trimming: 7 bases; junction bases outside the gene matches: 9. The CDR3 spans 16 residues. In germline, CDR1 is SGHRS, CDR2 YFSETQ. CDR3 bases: TGCGCCAGCAGCTTACCCGGTGGACAGGGGGCACATACGCAGTATTTT. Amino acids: CASSLPGGQGAHTQYF.

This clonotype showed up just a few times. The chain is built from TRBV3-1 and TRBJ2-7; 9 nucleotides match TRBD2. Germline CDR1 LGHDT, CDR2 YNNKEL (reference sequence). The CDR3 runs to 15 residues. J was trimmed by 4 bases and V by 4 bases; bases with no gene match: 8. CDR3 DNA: TGTGCCAGCAGCCGCGGAGGACTAGCGTCATACGAGCAGTACTTC. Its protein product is CASSRGGLASYEQYF.

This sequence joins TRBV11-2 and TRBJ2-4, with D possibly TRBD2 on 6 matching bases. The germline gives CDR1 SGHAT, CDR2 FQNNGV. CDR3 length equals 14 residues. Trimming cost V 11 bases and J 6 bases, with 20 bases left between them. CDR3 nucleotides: TGTGCCTCGGGGAGGATAAGAAGGGGAAACATTCAGTACTTC. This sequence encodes CASGRIRRGNIQYF.

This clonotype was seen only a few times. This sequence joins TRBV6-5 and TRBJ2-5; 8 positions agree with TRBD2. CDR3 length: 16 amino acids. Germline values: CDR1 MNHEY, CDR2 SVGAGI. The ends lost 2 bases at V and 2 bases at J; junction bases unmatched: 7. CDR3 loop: CASSYQRGLTQETQYF. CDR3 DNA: TGTGCCAGCAGTTACCAGCGGGGGCTGACTCAAGAGACCCAGTACTTC.

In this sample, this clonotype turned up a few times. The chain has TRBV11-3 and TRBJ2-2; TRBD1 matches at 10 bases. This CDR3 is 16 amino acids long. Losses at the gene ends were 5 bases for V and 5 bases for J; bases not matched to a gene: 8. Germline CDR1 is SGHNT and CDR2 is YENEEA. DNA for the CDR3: TGTGCCAGCAGCCCCCCGGGACAGGGGTTGACCGGGGAGCTGTTTTTT. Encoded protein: CASSPPGQGLTGELFF.

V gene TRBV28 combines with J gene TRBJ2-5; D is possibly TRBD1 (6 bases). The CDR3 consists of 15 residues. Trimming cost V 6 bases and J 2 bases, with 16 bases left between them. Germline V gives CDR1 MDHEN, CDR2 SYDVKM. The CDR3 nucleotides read TGTGCCAGCAGCGACAGGTCGGGAACTCAAGAGACCCAGTACTTC. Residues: CASSDRSGTQETQYF.

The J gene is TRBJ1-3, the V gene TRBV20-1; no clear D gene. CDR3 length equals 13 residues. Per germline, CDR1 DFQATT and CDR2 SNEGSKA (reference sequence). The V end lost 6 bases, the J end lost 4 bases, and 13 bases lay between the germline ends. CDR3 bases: TGCAGTGCCAAACAAGGGCCAGGAAACACCATATATTTT. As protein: CSAKQGPGNTIYF.

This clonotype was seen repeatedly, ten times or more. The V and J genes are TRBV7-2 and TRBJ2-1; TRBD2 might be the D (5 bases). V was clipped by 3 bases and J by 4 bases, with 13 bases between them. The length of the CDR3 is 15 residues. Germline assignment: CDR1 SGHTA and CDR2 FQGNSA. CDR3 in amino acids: CASSLRGPGYNEQFF. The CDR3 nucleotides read TGTGCCAGCAGCTTGAGAGGCCCGGGGTACAATGAGCAGTTCTTC.